This TCR beta chain was identified in a study of CD8 T cells in ankylosing spondylitis. Preparation of TCR beta libraries was done by quantitative 5'-RACE with molecular barcodes. TCRdb itself ran the 5' RACE reads through MiXCR, one entry per CDR3 protein. The top ten hold roughly 3.3% of the sample, which has about 500,000 distinct CDR3 sequences, approximately 5.3% seen once. This clonotype was observed many times. The antigen remains unidentified. Germline lookup yields CDR1 MNHEY and CDR2 SVGEGT. The CDR3 runs 15 residues. Trimming cost V 4 bases and J 6 bases; bases outside gene matches: 5. Overall study results and limits: Reports say disease-linked clones showed up significantly more in matched ankylosing spondylitis synovial fluid. Seemingly characteristic of ankylosing spondylitis blood was a TCR beta motif consisting of under ten highly homologous variants. Earlier studies detected some motif variants in reactive arthritis synovial fluid and blood. Within peripheral blood, clones linked to disease were CD8+ and relatively rare.

The gene calls are TRBV6-2 or TRBV6-3 and TRBJ2-3, with 12 nucleotides matching TRBD2. Sequencing was carried out using blood, either unsorted or a sorted T cell fraction (not recorded which). The sequence was obtained from a male donor with ankylosing spondylitis. The CDR3 DNA is TGTGCCAGCAGTTCCCGACTAGCGGGGGTGGATACGCAGTATTTT. It translates to CASSSRLAGVDTQYF.